This entry features one T cell receptor beta chain sequence. Its antigen remains unidentified. The germline CDR1 and CDR2 sequences are KGHDR and SFDVKD. The V and J ends lost 4 bases and 6 bases, in that order; junction bases with no gene match: 7. The CDR3 contains 15 residues. Measured with immunoSEQ multiplex PCR; TCRdb has only the in-frame clones, and not every one. Here the sample spans some 170,000 clones, about 93% being singletons. This entry is derived from a study of T cell responses to AZD1222 COVID-19 vaccine. Study outcomes and limitations: The reported proportion of spike-specific TCRs targeting unmutated variant regions was nearly half. All repertoire sampling was performed exclusively after the peak T cell response.

The V call is TRBV24-1, the J call TRBJ2-1; 8 bases are a match to TRBD1. Specimen: peripheral blood, collected 28 days after the second dose of the MenACWY control vaccine. This clonotype originated in an adult who received the MenACWY meningococcal vaccine as a control. For the CDR3, the DNA is TGTGCCACCAGTGACCGGACAGGGCCTCCCAATGAGCAGTTCTTC. Protein product: CATSDRTGPPNEQFF.